Shown below are 30 T cell receptor beta chains from a single sample sequenced in a study of blood T cell repertoires in COVID-19. Profiled with immunoSEQ multiplex PCR; TCRdb holds only in-frame clones, not every one. The table includes around 400,000 clones, more than 70% detected once. The specimen sequenced was peripheral blood. The receptors originated from a woman in her fifties or sixties with COVID-19, enrolled during active disease.

This chain joins TRBV6-5 and TRBJ1-2; possible D gene TRBD1, 5 bases. In germline, CDR1 is MNHEY, CDR2 SVGAGI. V was pared by 6 bases and J by 5 bases, with 10 bases between. The CDR3 loop spans 12 amino acids. CDR3 in amino acids: CASSAREYGYTF. DNA of the CDR3: TGTGCCAGCAGCGCCAGGGAATATGGCTACACCTTC.

This clone was found once. The chain carries TRBV5-1 and TRBJ2-7; tentatively, D is TRBD1 (5 bases). Trimming removed 1 base from V and 0 bases from J, with 11 bases in between. The CDR3 totals 15 residues. Germline V gene data show CDR1 as SGHRS and CDR2 as YFSETQ. CDR3 sequence (DNA): TGCGCCAGCAGCTTGAGGGGCTCCAGCTCCTACGAGCAGTACTTC. Translation gives CASSLRGSSSYEQYF.

The V gene is TRBV5-1, the J gene TRBJ1-2, with TRBD1 matching 7 bases. V dropped 4 bases and J dropped 0; count of bases not matched to a gene: 6. CDR1 is SGHRS and CDR2 is YFSETQ in the germline V gene. The CDR3 is 15 amino acids. CDR3 residues: CASSPGTATNYGYTF. In DNA form, the CDR3 reads TGCGCCAGCAGCCCGGGGACAGCAACTAACTATGGCTACACCTTC.

In DNA form, the CDR3 reads TGCGCCAGCAGCTTGGTCGGGACAGGGGCCAACACTGAAGCTTTCTTT. It is translated as CASSLVGTGANTEAFF. The J gene is TRBJ1-1, the V gene TRBV5-1, with 10 bases lining up with TRBD1. The germline V gene has CDR1 SGHRS and CDR2 YFSETQ. V shed 0 bases, J shed 2 bases, and the junction held 4 bases outside the gene matches. The CDR3 is made up of 16 amino acids.

This chain uses TRBV27 with TRBJ1-2; possibly TRBD1 for D (5 bases). Germline V gives CDR1 MNHEY, CDR2 SMNVEV (reference sequence). The CDR3 is 16 amino acids. Trimming removed 0 bases at V and 5 bases at J, with 16 bases between. CDR3 nucleotides: TGTGCCAGCAGTTTATCGGCCGGGCCGGGGGGGTATGGCTACACCTTC. Encoded protein: CASSLSAGPGGYGYTF.

The gene calls are TRBV18 and TRBJ1-2; 10 nucleotides match TRBD1. The V gene's germline CDR1 is KGHSH and CDR2 LQKENI. The CDR3 loop spans 13 amino acids. V was clipped by 6 bases and J by 6 bases; unmatched bases: 4. This CDR3 reads CASSHGQGDGYTF. The CDR3, as DNA: TGTGCCAGCTCCCATGGACAGGGGGATGGCTACACCTTC.

The V and J genes are TRBV7-3 and TRBJ2-1; a weak D match, TRBD1 (5 bases). V was cut by 6 bases and J by 3 bases, with 12 bases left in between. From germline, CDR1 is SGHTA and CDR2 FQGTGA. CDR3 length equals 14 residues. CDR3 bases: TGTGCCAGCAGGGTATCGACAGTCTACAATGAGCAGTTCTTC. It codes for CASRVSTVYNEQFF.

The V gene is TRBV6-5, the J gene TRBJ2-7; TRBD1 matches 9 bases. The CDR3 has 14 residues. Germline CDR1 reads MNHEY; CDR2 reads SVGAGI. Unmatched junction bases numbered 6, after V lost 4 bases and J lost 5 bases. CDR3 loop: CASSSGTGINEQYF. In DNA form, the CDR3 reads TGTGCCAGCAGTTCCGGGACAGGGATCAACGAGCAGTACTTC.

In this sample, this clone turned up many times. The chain links TRBV5-8 to TRBJ2-1, with 9 bases fitting TRBD1. This CDR3 is built from 17 residues. Germline CDR1 reads SGHTS; CDR2 reads YDEGEE. Trimming cost V 3 bases and J 4 bases; bases outside gene matches: 11. DNA for the CDR3: TGTGCCAGCAGCTCCACAGGGGGCTCCGGAAGATACAATGAGCAGTTCTTC. Translated: CASSSTGGSGRYNEQFF.

Of note for this clone: This sample also contains other DNA sequences that code for the same CDR3. The V and J genes are TRBV4-1 and TRBJ1-2, with 9 bases that match TRBD1. In germline, CDR1 is MGHRA, CDR2 YSYEKL. Unmatched junction bases numbered 5, after V lost 1 base and J lost 8 bases. The CDR3 length is 14 residues. CDR3 DNA sequence: TGCGCCAGCAGCCAAGTGGGGACAGGGAACGGCTACACCTTC. Amino acid sequence: CASSQVGTGNGYTF.

The rearrangement uses TRBV28 and TRBJ1-3; TRBD1 matches 7 bases. This CDR3 is built from 15 residues. The germline V gene encodes CDR1 MDHEN and CDR2 SYDVKM. V lost 7 bases, J lost 1 base, and 7 bases stayed unmatched. The CDR3 DNA is TGTGCCAGCATTTCAGGGGGGTGGTCTGGAAACACCATATATTTT. Protein product: CASISGGWSGNTIYF.

The CDR3 bases are TGTGCCAGTAGTACCCCGGGACACCCGAACACTGAAGCTTTCTTT. This translates into CASSTPGHPNTEAFF. This chain connects TRBV19 to TRBJ1-1; D may be TRBD1 (6 bases). Germline V CDR1 and CDR2: LNHDA, SQIVND (reference sequence). The CDR3 loop spans 15 amino acids. Trimming left V 4 bases short and J 1 base short, with 13 bases between.

The rearrangement joins TRBV7-8 to TRBJ1-4; 8 bases match TRBD1. The germline V gene has CDR1 SGHVS and CDR2 FQNEAQ. CDR3 length equals 15 residues. The V gene end was trimmed by 5 bases and the J gene end by 7 bases; junction bases not matched to a gene: 9. The CDR3: CASSTGQGQAEKLFF. CDR3 bases: TGTGCCAGCAGCACCGGACAGGGCCAGGCTGAAAAACTGTTTTTT.

The chain links TRBV5-1 to TRBJ1-3, with D hard to call. Germline CDR1 reads SGHRS; CDR2 reads YFSETQ. The ends were cut back, 0 bases at V and 2 bases at J, with 6 bases in the middle. The CDR3 sequence is 14 residues long. The CDR3 protein is CASSLGRAGNTIYF. The CDR3 bases are TGCGCCAGCAGCTTGGGACGGGCTGGAAACACCATATATTTT.

The rearrangement links TRBV19 to TRBJ1-1; D remains ambiguous. The CDR3 contains 15 residues. The germline V and J ends were trimmed by 4 bases and 0 bases, with 12 bases remaining between them. Germline V gene sequence: CDR1 LNHDA, CDR2 SQIVND (reference sequence). The DNA of the CDR3 is TGTGCCAGTAGTAGGCGGGCAGGAGTGAACACTGAAGCTTTCTTT. This sequence encodes CASSRRAGVNTEAFF.

As concerns this clone: The same CDR3 is also encoded by other DNA sequences in this sample. The rearrangement joins TRBV7-2 to TRBJ2-1, with 8 bases fitting TRBD2. The CDR3 has 14 amino acids. V dropped 2 bases and J dropped 6; count of bases not matched to a gene: 3. Germline V gives CDR1 SGHTA, CDR2 FQGNSA. CDR3: CASSLSGGANEQFF. The CDR3 DNA is TGTGCCAGCAGCTTATCGGGGGGGGCCAATGAGCAGTTCTTC.

The chain is built from TRBV5-6 and TRBJ1-6; 9 bases line up with TRBD1. Germline V gives CDR1 SGHDT, CDR2 YYEEEE. The CDR3 sequence is 16 residues long. Trimming cost V 8 bases and J 8 bases; bases outside gene matches: 14. The CDR3 sequence: CASSKGTGWGYSPLHF. CDR3 in DNA: TGTGCCAGTAGTAAGGGGACAGGGTGGGGGTATTCACCCCTCCACTTT.

The table lists this clone with a count of one. V usage is TRBV28 and J usage is TRBJ2-2, with TRBD2 matching over 7 bases. V lost 8 bases and J lost 1; bases outside the gene matches: 4. The V gene's germline CDR1 is MDHEN and CDR2 SYDVKM. CDR3 size: 14 residues. This CDR3 is CASGGGGNTGELFF. In DNA form, the CDR3 reads TGTGCCAGCGGCGGCGGGGGGAACACCGGGGAGCTGTTTTTT.

The J gene is TRBJ2-1, the V gene TRBV7-7; no firm D call. The CDR3 loop spans 15 amino acids. The germline V gene has CDR1 SSHAT and CDR2 FNYEAQ (reference sequence). Trimming stripped 2 bases from V and 0 bases from J, with 8 bases between. The CDR3 region is CASSLSPSSYNEQFF. The CDR3 DNA reads as TGTGCCAGCAGCTTAAGCCCGAGCTCCTACAATGAGCAGTTCTTC.

The V call is TRBV7-6, the J call TRBJ2-3; 8 bases are a match to TRBD2. J gave up 0 bases and V 0 bases, and 5 bases lay outside the gene matches. The CDR3 extends over 17 amino acids. Germline loops: CDR1 SGHVS, CDR2 FNYEAQ. The CDR3 nucleotides are TGTGCCAGCAGCTTAGCCTCGGGGGGGTACAGCACAGATACGCAGTATTTT. Amino acids: CASSLASGGYSTDTQYF.

The chain is built from TRBV6-5 and TRBJ1-6; TRBD1 agrees at 8 bases. V shed 5 bases, J shed 7 bases, and the junction held 7 bases outside the gene matches. The CDR3 has 15 amino acids. The germline CDR1 and CDR2 sequences are MNHEY and SVGAGI. CDR3 in DNA: TGTGCCAGCAGTACACAGGGGGGGGGCAATTCACCCCTCCACTTT. Amino acids: CASSTQGGGNSPLHF.

V usage is TRBV5-1 and J usage is TRBJ1-2; 8 bases line up with TRBD1. CDR3 size: 14 residues. CDR1 SGHRS and CDR2 YFSETQ come from the germline V gene. Trimming cost V 4 bases and J 4 bases; bases outside gene matches: 6. DNA of the CDR3: TGCGCCAGCAGCCCCGGGGGACAGGTCTATGGCTACACCTTC. Translated: CASSPGGQVYGYTF.

The V and J genes are TRBV19 and TRBJ1-5, with 10 positions matching TRBD1. The V gene end was trimmed by 6 bases and the J gene end by 0 bases; junction bases not matched to a gene: 2. The germline gives CDR1 LNHDA, CDR2 SQIVND (reference sequence). The CDR3 is 15 residues long. This chain's CDR3 is CASRDRGDSNQPQHF. The CDR3 DNA reads TGTGCCAGTAGGGACAGGGGGGATAGCAATCAGCCCCAGCATTTT.

This chain joins TRBV2 and TRBJ1-2, with no clear D. Germline-derived CDR1 and CDR2 are SNHLY and FYNNEI. The CDR3 extends over 14 amino acids. V lost 4 bases and J lost 4, with 13 bases in between. DNA of the CDR3: TGTGCCAGCAGTGGGTGGTCGCCGGGCTATGGCTACACCTTC. It yields the protein CASSGWSPGYGYTF.

Written as DNA, the CDR3 is TGTGCCAGCAGCCTGGGGGACAGGGGGCGGGAGACCCAGTACTTC. Translated, it gives CASSLGDRGRETQYF. This chain connects TRBV5-4 to TRBJ2-5, with TRBD1 matching over 12 bases. CDR3 length equals 15 residues. The V and J ends lost 4 bases and 5 bases, in that order; junction bases with no gene match: 6. CDR1 is SGHNT and CDR2 is YYREEE in the germline V gene (reference sequence).

This clone was found once. V usage is TRBV5-5 and J usage is TRBJ1-1, with 7 bases matching TRBD1. Germline CDR1 reads SGHKS; CDR2 reads YYEKEE (reference sequence). V lost 4 bases and J lost 0; bases outside the gene matches: 6. This CDR3 is 15 amino acids long. CDR3 amino acids: CASSRGDSVNTEAFF. DNA for the CDR3: TGTGCCAGCAGCAGGGGGGACAGCGTGAACACTGAAGCTTTCTTT.

The rearrangement uses TRBV28 and TRBJ2-7; D remains unclear. V was cut by 6 bases and J by 0 bases, with 9 bases left in between. Per germline, CDR1 MDHEN and CDR2 SYDVKM. The CDR3 spans 13 residues. The CDR3 here is CASRTTRSYEQYF. Written as DNA, the CDR3 is TGTGCCAGCAGGACGACTCGCTCCTACGAGCAGTACTTC.

The chain carries TRBV28 and TRBJ1-5; D may be TRBD1 (6 bases). Trimming left V 6 bases short and J 0 bases short, with 6 bases between. Germline V gene lookup returns CDR1 MDHEN and CDR2 SYDVKM. This CDR3 contains 13 residues. This CDR3 reads CASRDSSNQPQHF. The CDR3 DNA follows: TGTGCCAGCAGGGACAGTAGCAATCAGCCCCAGCATTTT.

The V and J genes are TRBV12-3 or TRBV12-4 and TRBJ2-7; a weak D match, TRBD1 (6 bases). The CDR3 has 12 amino acids. V was clipped by 5 bases and J by 5 bases, with 10 bases between them. The DNA for the CDR3 is TGTGCCAGCAGTCGGGACACCCACGAGCAGTACTTC. Its protein product is CASSRDTHEQYF.

The chain carries TRBV5-4 and TRBJ1-6; TRBD1 matches at 7 bases. The germline CDR1 and CDR2 sequences are SGHNT and YYREEE (reference sequence). The CDR3 is 14 amino acids. V shed 2 bases, J shed 6 bases, and the junction held 2 bases outside the gene matches. The CDR3 DNA follows: TGTGCCAGCAGCTTTAGGGGGCCTAATTCACCCCTCCACTTT. It specifies CASSFRGPNSPLHF. The variable domain in full, completed from reference TRBV5-4 and TRBJ1-6, reads ETGVTQSPTHLIKTRGQQVTLRCSSQSGHNTVSWYQQALGQGPQFIFQYYREEENGRGNFPPRFSGLQFPNYSSELNVNALELDDSALYLCASSFRGPNSPLHFGNGTRLTVT.